Detailed here is one T cell receptor beta chain. This specimen belongs to a study of blood T cells in healthy people across ages. J gave up 3 bases and V 4 bases, and 14 bases lay outside the gene matches. CDR1 and CDR2 from the germline V gene are SGHRS and YFSETQ. CDR3 length: 18 residues. The second PCR ran about 7 to 12 cycles with a sample-barcoded 5' primer and J-beta primers. Every sample gave at least 3 million paired-end reads containing CDR3. Each CDR3 protein is one row after TCRdb ran MiXCR on the 5' RACE reads. The table shows 750,000 to 950,000 distinct CDR3 sequences, with about 29% occurring only once. These data also featured in a second study, about T cells of mothers and their children.

This rearrangement joins TRBV5-1 to TRBJ1-4, with 8 bases identical to TRBD1. Sequencing was performed on blood. This receptor was obtained from a woman aged 40 to 50 in good health. CDR3 bases: TGCGCCAGCAGCAGATACGGACAGGGCTTTGAGTCTAATGAAAAACTGTTTTTT. Translation: CASSRYGQGFESNEKLFF.